This paragraph covers one T cell receptor (beta chain) sequence. This clonotype was recorded a few times. Its antigen has not been determined. Per-base qualities were not stored, and no clone one base away is much larger. The method behind the library was PCR. DNA from cultured CD4+ T cells was subjected to TCR sequencing with the Oncomine TCR Beta short-read assay at the Johns Hopkins FTIC core. Genomic DNA was extracted from the cultured CD4+ T cells with the QIAamp micro DNA kit. Oncomine TCR Beta libraries from cultured CD4+ T cells were pooled using unique dual indexes and sequenced on an Illumina iSeq 100. As for the authors' bioinformatics: Non-productive sequences were removed, and CDR3s that did not start with C, did not end with F or W, or were shorter than 7 amino acids were discarded. The MANAFEST web application identified antigen-specific clonotypes by comparing peptide-stimulated wells against reference wells and other culture wells. An FDR below 0.05, an odds ratio above 5, and a productive frequency above 0.1% in at least two of three replicate wells were required for clones to be considered positive. A clonotype was classed as cross-reactive if the clonotype showed significant expansion both in SARS-CoV-2 spike wells and in at least one common cold coronavirus spike condition. CDR3 homology was assessed with Levenshtein distances (stringdist) and unrooted phylogenetic trees (ape) in R version 3.6.1. TCRdb applied fastp at Q25 and MiXCR to the public reads, then kept only in-frame beta chains. Entries are consolidated by CDR3 protein sequence, retaining the most common genes and DNA. The V and J calls reflect TCRdb's pipeline rather than the authors' work. For this sample there are over 10,000 distinct CDR3 sequences; approximately 57% appear just once. Of the sample, 12% is held by the ten largest clones.

These data come from a study of vaccination and CD4 T cells after COVID-19 (dated by TCRdb to about 2022). About the investigation overall: Convalescent patients had a positive SARS-CoV-2 result on nasal swab PCR, and of these patients, nine had mild disease and one had severe disease. The convalescent cohort included six males and four females, with two Hispanic individuals, seven Caucasians, two Asians and one multiracial person. Participants got two doses of the Pfizer-BioNTech BNT162b2 vaccine (n=8) or two doses of the Moderna mRNA-1273 vaccine (n=2). Post-COVID blood samples from convalescent patients were collected a median of around 100 days after diagnosis, with a range of roughly 30 to 170 days. Post-vaccine blood samples were taken a median of approximately 76 days after the second vaccine dose, with a range of roughly 14 to 241 days. The cultures were stimulated with overlapping spike peptide pools from SARS-CoV-2 and from the common cold coronaviruses HCoV-NL63, HCoV-OC43 and HCoV-229E. Control cultures received a CEFX viral epitope pool as the positive control, an HIV-1 Nef peptide pool as the negative control, or no peptide. The spike-specific CD4+ TCR repertoire was compared before and after mRNA vaccination in over nine COVID-19 convalescent patients and a handful of infection-naive healthy vaccine recipients.

Here is what the overall study found, with its caveats: The median count of SARS-CoV-2-reactive clonotypes went up from 20 to 25 after infection to 30 to 40 after vaccination, although the change was not significant. In convalescent patients, a median roughly 83% of post-vaccine SARS-CoV-2-reactive clones were detected only after vaccination, and vaccine-specific priming was suggested by this finding. Of the vaccine-specific clones found in convalescent patients, nearly all (304 of 307) were mono-reactive for SARS-CoV-2 spike instead of being cross-reactive with common cold coronaviruses. The study included relatively few convalescent patients and did not analyze early timepoints after natural infection.

In light of the paper, this sample's treatment or condition label describes: roughly ten-day PBMC culture with coronavirus spike peptide pools or control peptides (ViraFEST assay). The study used the ViraFEST assay, which expanded antigen-specific T cells with peptide pools and then identified expanded clonotypes by TCR sequencing. The convalescent patients' positive SARS-CoV-2 PCR tests fell between March and December 2020, which was before the Alpha, Beta and Delta variants emerged in the United States. PBMCs were cultured at around 2 million per well in IMDM supplemented with about 5% human AB serum and 8.5 to 10 IU/ml IL-2, with 9.5 to 10 ug/ml peptide pools added. On days 3 and 7, half of the culture medium was replaced with fresh IL-2-containing medium. After less than 12 days of culture, CD4+ T cells were isolated by negative selection using the EasySep CD4+ T cell isolation kit. PBMCs were separated from whole blood using Ficoll-Paque Plus gradient centrifugation and then either used fresh or cryopreserved at -140C. In general, triplicate wells were set up for every culture condition.

The sample was CD4+ T cells from blood, cultured in vitro. The TCR originated in a human donor who had recovered from COVID-19.

The nucleotide sequence is TGTGCCAGCAGTTTACGGTCGGGTGGACTAGCGGATCACACCGGGGAGCTGTTTTTT. This encodes CASSLRSGGLADHTGELFF. The V and J genes are TRBV27 and TRBJ2-2; the junction holds 10 bases that match TRBD2. Including the terminal cysteine and phenylalanine, the CDR3 comprises 19 residues. Only the CDR3 DNA is retained, 57 bases long and in frame from the first base. Via the germline V gene (reference sequence), CDR1 is MNHEY and CDR2 SMNVEV. The germline V and J ends show losses of 2 bases and 3 bases respectively, and no gene match explains 12 bases of the junction.